Listed below are T cell receptor beta chains from one sample, sequenced in a study of beta chain features in type 1 diabetes. Method: immunoSEQ multiplex PCR; TCRdb's copy keeps in-frame clones and lacks some. The table lists about 230,000 clones, 9.6% of them singletons. Sequenced input: naive CD4+ T cells from blood. The receptors were sampled from a woman under 30 in good health. Both conserved end residues are trimmed from each CDR3. D genes are given only for firm matches.

j_call d_call v_call cdr3_aa
TRBJ2-5 TRBD1 TRBV2 ASSGLTGGGHETQY
TRBJ1-1 - TRBV4-1 ASRPGWDTEAF
TRBJ2-7 - TRBV5-4 ASSTRLELTYEQY
TRBJ1-2 - TRBV30 AWSVGGVDGYT
TRBJ1-6 - TRBV5-6 ASSSLSEGRNSPLH
TRBJ2-6 - TRBV5-4 ASSTGRFSGANVLT
TRBJ2-7 - TRBV7-9 ASSLSAGPDYEQY
TRBJ1-2 - TRBV29-1 SVPQGAEYYGYT
TRBJ2-5 - TRBV4-1 ASSQATGGTETQY
TRBJ2-5 - TRBV19 ASYHSGSQY
TRBJ1-1 TRBD1 TRBV10-3 AIRDRTRSTEAF
TRBJ1-5 TRBD1 TRBV18 ASSLDRGNDQPQH
TRBJ1-2 TRBD1 TRBV4-1 ASSQPDIGQGYGYT
TRBJ2-1 TRBD1 TRBV6-5 ASSYRTGFNEQF
TRBJ2-7 - TRBV18 ASSPTRQGSYEQY
TRBJ2-1 - TRBV21-1 ARTDRGTYNEQF
TRBJ2-7 TRBD1 TRBV19 ASSRYRDRSTYEQY
TRBJ2-1 TRBD2 TRBV19 ASSIGLAGARFDEQF
TRBJ2-5 TRBD2 TRBV5-4 ASSLTREVGETQY
TRBJ1-5 - TRBV15 ATSRAGTGKPQH
TRBJ1-2 TRBD1 TRBV2 ASSVVRTGDGYT
TRBJ2-7 TRBD1 TRBV5-6 ASSPTGHSDEQY
TRBJ2-5 - TRBV5-5 ASSLALSQETQY
TRBJ2-6 - TRBV18 ASSPPRSVSGANVLT